The 19 T cell receptor beta chains below were found in one sample sequenced in a study of T cell clonotyping in hematopoietic cell transplantation. Sequenced by immunoSEQ multiplex PCR; TCRdb stores in-frame clones only, minus some. The table records tens of thousands of clones, 85% to 90% of them present only once. Time point noted: recipient sample about 28 days before transplant, after cytoreduction. The sequencing used peripheral blood mononuclear cells, collected before stem cell transplant. These TCRs come from a man in his sixties with biphenotypic leukemia. Some clones in this sample may be carry-over from other donors' samples.

This sequence joins TRBV28 and TRBJ2-7; 10 bases agree with TRBD1. Germline CDR1 reads MDHEN; CDR2 reads SYDVKM. Trimming at V came to 5 bases and at J to 3 bases, leaving 4 bases not matched to a gene. The CDR3 runs to 14 residues. CDR3 protein: CASSTGDRGYEQYF. The CDR3 DNA reads TGTGCCAGCAGTACCGGGGACAGGGGCTACGAGCAGTACTTC.

V is TRBV7-2 and J is TRBJ2-4; TRBD1 matches at 7 bases. Trimming removed 5 bases from V and 0 bases from J; junction bases left unmatched: 4. Looked up from germline, CDR1 is SGHTA and CDR2 is FQGNSA. The CDR3 runs to 15 residues. In DNA, the CDR3 is TGTGCCAGCAGCCCAGGGACAGCAGCCAAAAACATTCAGTACTTC. Amino acids: CASSPGTAAKNIQYF.

The genes are TRBV30 and TRBJ2-3; 8 bases match TRBD2. Germline CDR1 reads GTSNPN; CDR2 reads SVGIG (reference sequence). CDR3 size: 15 residues. The trim removed 1 base at V and 2 bases at J, leaving 5 bases unmatched. This CDR3 reads CAWSADGRATDTQYF. CDR3 sequence (DNA): TGTGCCTGGAGTGCTGACGGGAGGGCCACAGATACGCAGTATTTT.

V gene TRBV11-2 combines with J gene TRBJ2-6; D uncertain. V gave up 3 bases and J gave up 0 bases, with 12 bases separating them. CDR1 and CDR2 from the germline V gene are SGHAT and FQNNGV. The CDR3 has 17 amino acids. The CDR3: CASSFSIVDSGANVLTF. The CDR3 bases are TGTGCCAGCAGCTTCAGTATTGTGGACTCTGGGGCCAACGTCCTGACTTTC. Using reference TRBV11-2 and TRBJ2-6 for the parts outside the CDR3, the full variable domain is EAGVAQSPRYKIIEKRQSVAFWCNPISGHATLYWYQQILGQGPKLLIQFQNNGVVDDSQLPKDRFSAERLKGVDSTLKIQPAKLEDSAVYLCASSFSIVDSGANVLTFGAGSRLTVL.

The rearrangement links TRBV27 to TRBJ2-2; tentatively, D is TRBD2 (6 bases). This CDR3 is 16 amino acids long. The germline V gene has CDR1 MNHEY and CDR2 SMNVEV (reference sequence). V was clipped by 4 bases and J by 2 bases, with 14 bases between them. CDR3 nucleotides: TGTGCCAGCAGTTGGGAGGCCTCGTCAAACACCGGGGAGCTGTTTTTT. Translating gives CASSWEASSNTGELFF.

This clone was seen only a few times. CDR3 in DNA: TGTGCCAGCAGCCCAGGGAACGCGGGAGAAACAGATACGCAGTATTTT. This encodes CASSPGNAGETDTQYF. J is TRBJ2-3 and V is TRBV7-9; 7 bases line up with TRBD2. CDR1 is SEHNR, CDR2 FQNEAQ, per germline (reference sequence). The CDR3 runs 16 residues. J gave up 3 bases and V 5 bases, and 11 bases lay outside the gene matches. The full variable domain, with the rest looked up from reference TRBV7-9 and TRBJ2-3, is DTGVSQNPRHKITKRGQNVTFRCDPISEHNRLYWYRQTLGQGPEFLTYFQNEAQLEKSRLLSDRFSAERPKGSFSTLEIQRTEQGDSAMYLCASSPGNAGETDTQYFGPGTRLTVL.

The CDR3 protein is CASSTTSGRWYEQYF. CDR3 bases: TGTGCCAGTAGTACTACTAGCGGGAGGTGGTACGAGCAGTACTTC. V and J are TRBV19 and TRBJ2-7, with 12 bases matching TRBD2. With 4 bases clipped from V and 4 bases from J, the junction kept 5 bases outside the gene matches. The CDR3 totals 15 residues. CDR1 is LNHDA, CDR2 SQIVND, per germline (reference sequence).

The chain joins TRBV2 to TRBJ2-7; D could derive from TRBD1 or TRBD2 (5 bases each). The germline V and J ends were trimmed by 8 bases and 1 base, with 12 bases remaining between them. CDR1 is SNHLY, CDR2 FYNNEI, per germline. The CDR3 extends over 13 amino acids. CDR3 nucleotides: TGTGCCAGCCAGGGAGTTGGGTCCTACGAGCAGTACTTC. Translation: CASQGVGSYEQYF.

The chain couples TRBV4-2 to TRBJ1-1; D is unclear. This CDR3 has 15 amino acids. Germline V CDR1 and CDR2: LGHNA, YNFKEQ. The V end was cut by 4 bases, the J end by 4 bases, with 16 bases between. This CDR3 is CASSPVSPEPTEAFF. The CDR3 coding sequence is TGTGCCAGCAGCCCCGTCTCTCCCGAGCCCACTGAAGCTTTCTTT.

J is TRBJ2-7 and V is TRBV11-2, with a tentative D call TRBD1 (6 bases). The CDR3 loop spans 17 amino acids. The V gene lost 2 bases and the J gene lost 7 bases, with 24 bases spanning the gap. Germline CDR1 SGHAT, CDR2 FQNNGV. For the CDR3, the DNA is TGTGCCAGCAGCTTACCTACAGGGATTCGTGTAGTCTCGGAGCAGTACTTC. Residues: CASSLPTGIRVVSEQYF.

A few counts support this clone. V usage is TRBV4-3 and J usage is TRBJ2-2; 14 nucleotides agree with TRBD2. CDR3 size: 18 residues. Germline values: CDR1 LGHNA, CDR2 YSLEER. V lost 4 bases, J lost 2 bases, and 6 bases stayed unmatched. For the CDR3, the DNA is TGCGCCAGCAGCCCTGGGACTAGCGGGAGTTCTAACACCGGGGAGCTGTTTTTT. Translated, it gives CASSPGTSGSSNTGELFF.

The chain has TRBV4-3 and TRBJ1-3; D is undetermined. CDR3 length: 15 residues. The ends were cut back, 0 bases at V and 5 bases at J, with 11 bases in the middle. Germline V gene data show CDR1 as LGHNA and CDR2 as YSLEER. CDR3 nucleotides: TGCGCCAGCAGCCAAGATATCGGGCCCCGAAACACCATATATTTT. Translation gives CASSQDIGPRNTIYF.

For the CDR3, the DNA is TGCGCCAGCAGCTTCAGGAGACAGGGCCATGAGCAGTTCTTC. It translates to CASSFRRQGHEQFF. J is TRBJ2-1 and V is TRBV5-1, with 7 bases aligning to TRBD1. Germline CDR1 reads SGHRS; CDR2 reads YFSETQ. Trimming cost V 2 bases and J 8 bases; bases outside gene matches: 7. The CDR3 is made up of 14 amino acids. The entire variable domain, with the rest obtained from reference TRBV5-1 and TRBJ2-1, is as follows: KAGVTQTPRYLIKTRGQQVTLSCSPISGHRSVSWYQQTPGQGLQFLFEYFSETQRNKGNFPGRFSGRQFSNSRSEMNVSTLELGDSALYLCASSFRRQGHEQFFGPGTRLTVL.

The rearrangement links TRBV4-1 to TRBJ2-1, with D perhaps TRBD1 or TRBD2 (5 bases each). This CDR3 comprises 17 residues. V lost 3 bases and J 0 bases, leaving 15 bases between the germline ends. Per germline, CDR1 MGHRA and CDR2 YSYEKL. The CDR3 DNA reads TGCGCCAGCAGCCAGTTCGTGGGAGACAGCTCCTACAATGAGCAGTTCTTC. It encodes CASSQFVGDSSYNEQFF.

The chain employs TRBV6-5 and TRBJ2-7; TRBD2 agrees at 7 bases. This CDR3 comprises 16 residues. The germline CDR1 and CDR2 sequences are MNHEY and SVGAGI. V was pared by 0 bases and J by 3 bases, with 8 bases of the junction left unmatched. The chain's CDR3 is CASSYSRYSGYYEQYF. The DNA for the CDR3 is TGTGCCAGCAGTTACTCGAGGTATAGCGGGTACTACGAGCAGTACTTC.

The chain employs TRBV11-1 and TRBJ2-7; TRBD1 or TRBD2 may be the D gene (5 bases each). CDR1 and CDR2 from the germline V gene are SGHAT and FQDESV (reference sequence). V shed 2 bases and J shed 5 bases, with 22 bases lying between them. The CDR3 covers 17 residues. CDR3 sequence: CASSLTRPGRRRDEQYF. As DNA, the CDR3 is TGTGCCAGCAGCTTAACAAGGCCGGGACGGCGTCGGGACGAGCAGTACTTC. The whole variable domain, filled in from reference TRBV11-1 and TRBJ2-7, reads EAEVAQSPRYKITEKSQAVAFWCDPISGHATLYWYRQILGQGPELLVQFQDESVVDDSQLPKDRFSAERLKGVDSTLKIQPAELGDSAMYLCASSLTRPGRRRDEQYFGPGTRLTVT.

This clone occurred a few times. The J gene is TRBJ2-1, the V gene TRBV6-6; TRBD2 matches at 9 bases. V was pared by 5 bases and J by 2 bases, with 7 bases of the junction left unmatched. Germline V gene sequence: CDR1 MNHNY, CDR2 SVGAGI (reference sequence). The CDR3 covers 16 residues. The CDR3 DNA reads TGTGCCAGCAGTGGCGCCTTAGCGGGGGCCTACAATGAGCAGTTCTTC. As protein: CASSGALAGAYNEQFF.

The J gene is TRBJ2-3, the V gene TRBV19; D is possibly TRBD1 (6 bases). Germline V gene data show CDR1 as LNHDA and CDR2 as SQIVND (reference sequence). The CDR3 runs 14 residues. Between the trimmed V and J ends, which lost 7 bases and 4 bases, there was a span of 15 bases. Written as DNA, the CDR3 is TGTGCCAGTAACCCAGGGGTTGGAGCAGATACGCAGTATTTT. This codes for CASNPGVGADTQYF.

Concerning this clone: One junction end does not reproduce the germline sequence, and a read error may be involved. J is TRBJ2-5 and V is TRBV7-3; 8 bases line up with TRBD2. This CDR3 is built from 14 residues. CDR1 and CDR2 from the germline V gene are SGHTA and FQGTGA. CDR3 protein: CASSLSGRRETQYF. CDR3 DNA: TGTGCCAGCAGTTTAAGCGGGAGAAGGGAGACCCAGTACTTC. Together with reference TRBV7-3 and TRBJ2-5, the CDR3 gives the full variable domain: GAGVSQTPSNKVTEKGKYVELRCDPISGHTALYWYRQSLGQGPEFLIYFQGTGAADDSGLPNDRFFAVRPEGSVSTLKIQRTERGDSAVYLCASSLSGRRETQYFGPGTRLLVL.